This T cell receptor beta chain originates from a study of T cell responses to AZD1222 COVID-19 vaccine. Sequenced by immunoSEQ multiplex PCR; TCRdb stores in-frame clones only, minus some. Among roughly 70,000 clones listed, 86% were seen once. The CDR3 has 13 residues. The germline V gene has CDR1 MNHEY and CDR2 SMNVEV (reference sequence). V lost 7 bases and J lost 2, with 11 bases in between. This clone was recorded only once. The chain is built from TRBV27 and TRBJ2-5, with no clear D. The sequencing here drew on peripheral blood, taken on day 0 of AZD1222 vaccination. The clonotype was recovered from an adult in good health. The CDR3 sequence: CASKSFRQETQYF. As DNA, the CDR3 is TGTGCCAGCAAGAGTTTTCGGCAAGAGACCCAGTACTTC.